A selection of T cell receptor beta chains follows, all from one sample in a study of long-term antiretroviral therapy in people with HIV. Here immunoSEQ multiplex PCR was the method, and the copy in TCRdb shows in-frame clones only, minus some. This repertoire shows approximately 20,000 clones, 60% to 80% found once; its top ten account for 9.5% to 15%. This sample comprised unsorted PBMCs, obtained around 1.8 years before starting antiretroviral therapy. The receptor set was obtained from a middle-aged woman with HIV. Each CDR3 is given with its conserved first and last residue. A D gene is named only where the DNA matches it firmly. Expanded clones get a size class; other rows say once, few or many, or leave the size out.

clone size,D gene,J gene,V gene,CDR3 protein,CDR3 DNA
NA,NA,TRBJ1-5,TRBV19,CASSIVGSNQPQHF,TGTGCCAGTAGTATCGTGGGTAGCAATCAGCCCCAGCATTTT
once,NA,TRBJ2-1,TRBV20-1,CSAATNEQFF,TGCAGTGCCGCCACCAATGAGCAGTTCTTC
few,TRBD1,TRBJ1-2,TRBV5-1,CASSGQQGFEGYTF,TGCGCCAGCAGCGGGCAACAGGGGTTTGAGGGCTACACCTTC
NA,NA,TRBJ1-5,TRBV25-1,CASSSRGTGPQPQHF,TGTGCCAGCAGTTCGAGAGGAACAGGGCCGCAGCCCCAGCATTTT
few,NA,TRBJ2-3,TRBV5-1,CASSLPWARGTDTQYF,TGCGCCAGCAGCCTTCCCTGGGCACGGGGCACAGATACGCAGTATTTT
few,TRBD1,TRBJ1-4,TRBV7-6,CASSQQGGNEKLFF,TGTGCCAGCAGCCAACAGGGGGGAAATGAAAAACTGTTTTTT
NA,NA,TRBJ2-7,TRBV11-1,CASSLLQGDYEQYF,TGTGCCAGCAGCTTATTACAGGGAGACTACGAGCAGTACTTC
once,NA,TRBJ2-7,TRBV7-9,CASSPGNLYEQYF,TGTGCCAGCAGCCCAGGTAATCTCTACGAGCAGTACTTC
NA,NA,TRBJ2-3,TRBV15,CATRELTGRSGSTDTQYF,TGTGCCACCAGGGAACTAACGGGACGTTCAGGTAGCACAGATACGCAGTATTTT
NA,TRBD1,TRBJ2-7,TRBV9,CASSVVGRNRGSYEQYF,TGTGCCAGCAGCGTAGTAGGTAGGAACAGGGGATCCTACGAGCAGTACTTC
NA,NA,TRBJ2-7,TRBV5-6,CASSLGQSYEQYF,TGTGCCAGCAGCTTGGGGCAGTCCTACGAGCAGTACTTC
NA,TRBD2,TRBJ2-3,TRBV5-1,CASSSAGGPGDTQYF,TGCGCCAGCAGCTCAGCGGGGGGGCCTGGAGATACGCAGTATTTT
NA,TRBD1,TRBJ2-7,TRBV10-2,CASREDRARDEQYF,TGCGCCAGCAGAGAAGACAGGGCAAGGGACGAGCAGTACTTC
NA,NA,TRBJ2-3,TRBV2,CAGSELTSTDTQYF,TGTGCCGGCAGTGAACTTACTAGCACAGATACGCAGTATTTT